The 20 T cell receptor beta chains below all came from one sample that was sequenced in a study of prognosis after radiotherapy for stage I lung cancer. CDR3 of TCR beta was amplified from genomic DNA via a two-round multiplex PCR. Primers specific to each TRBV and TRBJ gene drove first-round PCR. TCRdb re-called the multiplex PCR reads through MiXCR, storing one row per CDR3 protein. There are nearly 25,000 distinct CDR3 sequences in the sample; 40% occur only once, and roughly 21% lies in the top ten. Here the sequenced sample was PBMCs, taken before or after stereotactic body radiation therapy (not recorded which). The receptors here all came from a donor of 50 years or more with non-small cell lung cancer.

A single count supports this clonotype. A single base is all that separates this from a far larger clone, so a read error is likely. V and J are TRBV12-3 or TRBV12-4 and TRBJ2-1, with D possibly matching TRBD2 (5 bases). Trimming cost V 7 bases and J 9 bases, with 22 bases left between them. The CDR3 sequence is 15 residues long. The CDR3: CASTPASSSRVEQFF. The CDR3 coding sequence is TGTGCCAGCACCCCTGCTAGCAGCAGTAGGGTTGAGCAGTTCTTC.

V and J are TRBV6-2 or TRBV6-3 and TRBJ2-3, with D uncertain. Germline CDR1 MNHEY, CDR2 SVGEGT. The CDR3 has 16 amino acids. With 6 bases removed from V and 2 bases from J, the gap between germline ends came to 18 bases. The chain's CDR3 is CASSFDGPTYTDTQYF. Here the CDR3 DNA reads TGTGCCAGCAGCTTCGACGGACCGACTTACACAGATACGCAGTATTTT.

This clonotype was seen a handful of times. This likely stems from a read error, as it lies one base from a far larger clone. The rearrangement joins TRBV6-4 to TRBJ1-2, with 11 bases lining up with TRBD1. Trimming took 7 bases from V and 4 from J; bases not matched to a gene: 11. Looked up from germline, CDR1 is MRHNA and CDR2 is SNTAGT. The CDR3 contains 16 residues. The chain's CDR3 is CASTPATGTGGYGYTF. CDR3 DNA sequence: TGTGCCAGCACTCCCGCCACCGGGACAGGGGGCTATGGCTACACCTTC.

This clonotype has a count of ten or more. The rearrangement links TRBV5-8 to TRBJ2-7; the D gene is possibly TRBD2 (5 bases). The germline V gene encodes CDR1 SGHTS and CDR2 YDEGEE. The CDR3 spans 13 residues. V was cut by 5 bases and J by 6 bases, with 15 bases left in between. The CDR3, as DNA: TGTGCCAGCAGTCGGACTCCCTCCAGCGAGCAGTACTTC. This encodes CASSRTPSSEQYF.

This clonotype was detected ten times or more. The V call is TRBV28, the J call TRBJ2-1, with D perhaps matching TRBD2 (6 bases). V was clipped by 5 bases and J by 2 bases, with 13 bases between them. This CDR3 contains 15 residues. CDR1 is MDHEN, CDR2 SYDVKM, per germline. Here the CDR3 reads CASSPLARTYNEQFF. The CDR3 DNA is TGTGCCAGCAGTCCACTAGCACGAACCTACAATGAGCAGTTCTTC.

This clonotype appeared many times. This chain joins TRBV4-1 and TRBJ2-7; TRBD2 matches at 8 bases. Germline CDR1 reads MGHRA; CDR2 reads YSYEKL. There are 16 residues in the CDR3. The ends lost 2 bases at V and 4 bases at J; junction bases unmatched: 10. The CDR3 here is CASSQPGLVKSYEQYF. The CDR3 coding sequence is TGCGCCAGCAGCCAACCGGGACTAGTTAAGTCATACGAGCAGTACTTC.

The V and J genes are TRBV6-2 or TRBV6-3 and TRBJ1-1; 11 bases fit TRBD1. Germline-derived CDR1 and CDR2 are MNHEY and SVGEGT. V shed 7 bases and J 2 bases; nucleotides not matched to a gene: 12. This CDR3 comprises 17 residues. CDR3 nucleotides: TGTGCCAGCAACCATATATGGACAGGGGGCATAAACACTGAAGCTTTCTTT. The encoded protein is CASNHIWTGGINTEAFF.

This clonotype has a count of ten or more. CDR3 residues: CASGPGVGTDTQYF. The CDR3 DNA reads TGTGCCAGCGGTCCAGGGGTAGGCACAGATACGCAGTATTTT. The rearrangement uses TRBV5-4 and TRBJ2-3; D may be TRBD1 (6 bases). There are 14 residues in the CDR3. The V end lost 7 bases, the J end lost 1 base, and 13 bases lay between the germline ends. Germline assignment: CDR1 SGHNT and CDR2 YYREEE (reference sequence).

The chain is built from TRBV27 and TRBJ2-1; D tentatively fits TRBD1 or TRBD2 (5 bases each). With 0 bases removed from V and 7 bases from J, the gap between germline ends came to 22 bases. Germline lookup yields CDR1 MNHEY and CDR2 SMNVEV (reference sequence). The CDR3 covers 18 residues. CDR3 nucleotides: TGTGCCAGCAGTTTATCGGGGCTATCGGGACCCAAAGTAAATGAGCAGTTCTTC. This encodes CASSLSGLSGPKVNEQFF.

As to this clonotype: A read error is the likely source, as a far larger clone sits one nucleotide away. The gene calls are TRBV24-1 and TRBJ2-7; the match to TRBD2 covers 8 bases. The DNA end lines up better with TRBJ2-5; the J call may be wrong. CDR3 size: 15 residues. Germline V lookup: CDR1 KGHDR, CDR2 SFDVKD. CDR3 in amino acids: CAASDSRRGGETQYF. DNA for the CDR3: TGTGCCGCCAGTGACTCCAGACGGGGGGGGGAGACCCAGTACTTC.

The rearrangement joins TRBV6-2 or TRBV6-3 to TRBJ1-5; D gene unclear. Per the germline V gene, CDR1 is MNHEY and CDR2 is SVGEGT. The CDR3 sequence is 13 residues long. The V and J ends lost 2 bases and 4 bases respectively, with 6 bases between them. The CDR3 nucleotides read TGTGCCAGCAGTTACGGCTGGAATCAGCCCCAGCATTTT. Residues: CASSYGWNQPQHF.

V and J are TRBV12-5 and TRBJ2-2, with 14 bases that match TRBD2. CDR3 size: 19 residues. V lost 2 bases, J lost 5 bases, and 10 bases stayed unmatched. Germline CDR1 is LGHNT and CDR2 is FRNRAP. Written as DNA, the CDR3 is TGTGCTAGTGGTTTGAAGGGACTAGCGGGAGTGGGGGGGACCGGGGAGCTGTTTTTT. Translated: CASGLKGLAGVGGTGELFF.

This clonotype was observed many times. The chain is built from TRBV28 and TRBJ2-3, with D unclear. There are 14 residues in the CDR3. The V end lost 1 base, the J end lost 2 bases, and 7 bases lay between the germline ends. In germline, CDR1 is MDHEN, CDR2 SYDVKM. In DNA, the CDR3 is TGTGCCAGCAGTTTATTGGGATCCACAGATACGCAGTATTTT. Translating gives CASSLLGSTDTQYF.

This clonotype came up many times. The chain has TRBV12-3 or TRBV12-4 and TRBJ2-3; D is ambiguous. This CDR3 comprises 14 residues. The V end was cut by 9 bases, the J end by 1 base, with 14 bases between. DNA of the CDR3: TGTGCCAGTGCTCTATCGAGAGGCACAGATACGCAGTATTTT. It is translated as CASALSRGTDTQYF.

Many counts were recorded for this clonotype. J is TRBJ1-4 and V is TRBV27; 9 bases fit TRBD1. J lost 8 bases, V lost 5 bases, and 6 bases had no gene match. The CDR3 consists of 14 residues. Germline V gene lookup returns CDR1 MNHEY and CDR2 SMNVEV (reference sequence). In DNA, the CDR3 is TGTGCCAGCAGTCGGACAGGGGCGGACGAAAAACTGTTTTTT. This translates into CASSRTGADEKLFF. Together with reference TRBV27 and TRBJ1-4, the CDR3 gives the full variable domain: EAQVTQNPRYLITVTGKKLTVTCSQNMNHEYMSWYRQDPGLGLRQIYYSMNVEVTDKGDVPEGYKVSRKEKRNFPLILESPSPNQTSLYFCASSRTGADEKLFFGSGTQLSVL.

This clonotype occurred many times. V gene TRBV27 combines with J gene TRBJ1-5; 7 bases line up with TRBD1. This CDR3 has 14 residues. V was pared by 5 bases and J by 0 bases, with 1 base of the junction left unmatched. Germline V gene lookup returns CDR1 MNHEY and CDR2 SMNVEV (reference sequence). For the CDR3, the DNA is TGTGCCAGCAGTCGGACAGGTAGCAATCAGCCCCAGCATTTT. This encodes CASSRTGSNQPQHF.

The sample holds many counts of this clonotype. The chain links TRBV29-1 to TRBJ2-5, with 7 bases that match TRBD2. V was pared by 3 bases and J by 3 bases, with 7 bases of the junction left unmatched. The CDR3 spans 14 residues. CDR1 is SQVTM and CDR2 is ANQGSEA in the germline V gene. In nucleotides, the CDR3 is TGCAGCGTTGAGGGTGGGGAGGGAAAAGAGACCCAGTACTTC. This encodes CSVEGGEGKETQYF. The full variable domain, rest sourced from reference TRBV29-1 and TRBJ2-5, is SAVISQKPSRDICQRGTSLTIQCQVDSQVTMMFWYRQQPGQSLTLIATANQGSEATYESGFVIDKFPISRPNLTFSTLTVSNMSPEDSSIYLCSVEGGEGKETQYFGPGTRLLVL.

The rearrangement joins TRBV6-2 or TRBV6-3 to TRBJ1-2; 9 bases agree with TRBD1. This CDR3 has 15 amino acids. Germline lookup yields CDR1 MNHEY and CDR2 SVGEGT. The V gene end was trimmed by 7 bases and the J gene end by 8 bases; junction bases not matched to a gene: 14. Here the CDR3 DNA reads TGTGCCAGCATCCCACTAGTACAGGGGGCGGGAGGCTACACCTTC. It is translated as CASIPLVQGAGGYTF.

Here the CDR3 DNA reads TGTGCCACCAGTGATCTGTACTCTAACTATGGCTACACCTTC. Residues: CATSDLYSNYGYTF. This rearrangement joins TRBV24-1 to TRBJ1-2; D is unclear. The CDR3 contains 14 residues. Per germline, CDR1 KGHDR and CDR2 SFDVKD. The V end was cut by 3 bases, the J end by 0 bases, with 7 bases between.

Turning to this clonotype: Given a far larger clone just one base away, this is likely a sequencing read error. This chain joins TRBV7-3 and TRBJ2-5; possibly TRBD2 for D (5 bases). With the DNA end fitting TRBJ2-1 better, the J assignment may be wrong. The CDR3 is made up of 15 amino acids. Germline values: CDR1 SGHTA, CDR2 FQGTGA. The CDR3: CASSLRPSRSNEQFF. The CDR3 DNA follows: TGTGCCAGCAGCCTAAGGCCTAGCAGGAGTAATGAGCAGTTCTTC.